This TCR beta chain emerged from a study of T cell repertoires in cytomegalovirus infection. Findings and limits, study-wide: Dominating the ex vivo response were HLA-C-restricted CMV-specific TCR beta clonotypes. Accumulated public TCR beta family frequency recognized individuals carrying CMV together with the relevant HLA.

Each CDR3 protein gets one entry after TCRdb re-called the reads with MiXCR. The sample holds 650,000 to 850,000 distinct CDR3 sequences, 25% to 30% seen once. Comments on this clonotype: Its antigen is undetermined.

The V end lost 6 bases, the J end lost 8 bases, and 10 bases lay between the germline ends. Germline V CDR1 and CDR2: MNHEY, SVGEGT. The CDR3 sequence is 11 residues long. The genes are TRBV6-2 or TRBV6-3 and TRBJ1-1, with D perhaps matching TRBD1 (6 bases). This clonotype originated in a human donor in good health (CMV status not recorded). Some clones in this sample may be carry-over from other donors' samples. The material was cultured CD8+ T cells from PBMCs, obtained from culture after CMV antigen stimulation. The CDR3 bases are TGTGCCAGCAGAATCGACAGGGAAGCTTTCTTT. It codes for CASRIDREAFF.